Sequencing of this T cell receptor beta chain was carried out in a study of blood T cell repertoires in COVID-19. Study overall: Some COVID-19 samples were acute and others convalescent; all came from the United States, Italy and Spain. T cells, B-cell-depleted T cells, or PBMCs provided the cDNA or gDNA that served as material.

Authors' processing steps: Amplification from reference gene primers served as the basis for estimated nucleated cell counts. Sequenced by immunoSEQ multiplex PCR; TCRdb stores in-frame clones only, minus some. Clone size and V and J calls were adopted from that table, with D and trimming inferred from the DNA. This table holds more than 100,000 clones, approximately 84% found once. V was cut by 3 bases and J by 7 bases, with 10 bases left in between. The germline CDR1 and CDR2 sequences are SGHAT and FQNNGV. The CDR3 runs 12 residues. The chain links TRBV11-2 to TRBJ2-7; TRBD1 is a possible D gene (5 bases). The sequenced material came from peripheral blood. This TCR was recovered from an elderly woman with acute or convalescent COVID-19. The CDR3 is CASSFSKGEQYF. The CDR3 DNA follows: TGTGCCAGCAGCTTCTCAAAGGGGGAGCAGTACTTC.